This T cell receptor (beta chain) appears in the sequencing data of a study of STAT5B mutations in CD4+ large granular lymphocyte leukemia. Study at large: The CDR3 'QG' motif was associated with a particular HLA allele among healthy donors. Notes on the study in general: TRBV06-family usage was enriched in top patient clones (8/27) versus controls (2/35).

The length of the CDR3 is 13 residues. Trimming shortened V by 2 bases and J by 6 bases, and 7 bases separated the two germline ends. CDR1 is MNHEY and CDR2 is SVGAGI in the germline V gene. Concerning this clone: Its specificity is unknown.

In the original processing: Productive clonotypes were detectable down to 2.59 x 10-5 frequency. Generated by immunoSEQ multiplex PCR, the TCRdb table keeps only in-frame clones and is missing some. V, J and clone size derive from that table, while D and trimming were established from the DNA sequence. The data show some 35,000 clones, with less than 70% seen just once and around 2.9% held by the top ten. The genes are TRBV6-5 and TRBJ2-2; unclear D gene. The sample taken for sequencing was CD4+ T cells from blood buffy coats. The origin of this receptor is a human donor in good health. CDR3: CASSYPRPGELFF. DNA for the CDR3: TGTGCCAGCAGTTACCCACGGCCCGGGGAGCTGTTTTTT.